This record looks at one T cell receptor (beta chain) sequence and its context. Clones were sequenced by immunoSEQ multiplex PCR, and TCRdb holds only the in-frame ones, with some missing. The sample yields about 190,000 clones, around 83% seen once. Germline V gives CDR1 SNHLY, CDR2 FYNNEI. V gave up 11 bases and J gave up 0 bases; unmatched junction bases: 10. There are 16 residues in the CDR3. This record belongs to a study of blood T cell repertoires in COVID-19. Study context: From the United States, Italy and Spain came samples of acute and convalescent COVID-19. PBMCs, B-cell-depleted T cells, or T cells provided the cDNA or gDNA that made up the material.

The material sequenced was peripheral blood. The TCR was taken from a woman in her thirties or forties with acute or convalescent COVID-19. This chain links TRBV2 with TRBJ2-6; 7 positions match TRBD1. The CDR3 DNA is TGTGCCGTCCGGGACAGTGACTTCTCTGGGGCCAACGTCCTGACTTTC. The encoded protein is CAVRDSDFSGANVLTF.